The 22 T cell receptor beta chains reported below all come from one sample, sequenced in a study of CXCR3-negative and CXCR3-positive naive CD8 T cells. Findings and limits, study-wide: Naive cells positive for CXCR3 carried more hydrophobic TRB CDR3s than CXCR3-negative ones.

Through 5' RACE with UMI labels, the TRB cDNA libraries were prepared. TCRdb re-called the 5' RACE reads; one entry per CDR3 protein, DNA not given. The table for this sample gives under 7,000 distinct CDR3 sequences. What these receptors recognize is not known. Sequencing was performed on naive CXCR3+ CD8+ T cells from blood. Described subset: CD45RO-CCR7+CD27+CD95- naive CD8+ T cells expressing CXCR3 (TNR3+). The receptors stem from a human donor in good health. Some clones in this sample may be carry-over from other donors' samples.

Here the CDR3 reads CASTHRRRDTDTQYF. The chain links TRBV5-5 to TRBJ2-3; TCRdb indicates TRBD2, and absent DNA this call remains unverified. This CDR3 is built from 15 residues. Germline V gene data show CDR1 as SGHKS and CDR2 as YYEKEE (reference sequence).

This clonotype is medium-sized by frequency. This chain connects TRBV28 to TRBJ2-7; TCRdb indicates TRBD1, and absent DNA this call remains unverified. Germline CDR1 is MDHEN and CDR2 is SYDVKM. The CDR3 covers 16 residues. This CDR3 reads CASNAGWDSSSYEQYF.

V and J are TRBV5-1 and TRBJ2-7; with no DNA, the TCRdb D assignment of TRBD2 cannot be verified. This CDR3 has 14 amino acids. Per germline, CDR1 SGHRS and CDR2 YFSETQ. This chain's CDR3 is CASSQSSGTYEQYF. Based on the CDR3 plus reference TRBV5-1 and TRBJ2-7, the full variable domain is KAGVTQTPRYLIKTRGQQVTLSCSPISGHRSVSWYQQTPGQGLQFLFEYFSETQRNKGNFPGRFSGRQFSNSRSEMNVSTLELGDSALYLCASSQSSGTYEQYFGPGTRLTVT.

By frequency, this clonotype is medium-sized. The rearrangement links TRBV4-3 to TRBJ2-1; with no DNA, the TCRdb D assignment of TRBD2 cannot be verified. The germline V gene has CDR1 LGHNA and CDR2 YSLEER. This CDR3 has 15 residues. The CDR3 loop reads CASSRTSGGYNEQFF.

By frequency, this clonotype registers medium-sized (0.01 to 0.1%). V and J are TRBV10-2 and TRBJ2-7. Germline V gene sequence: CDR1 WSHSY, CDR2 SAAADI. The length of the CDR3 is 11 residues. This CDR3 is CASSNNYEQYF.

Considering frequency, this clonotype is medium-sized (0.01 to 0.1%). V and J are TRBV28 and TRBJ2-1; TCRdb names TRBD2, which stays unverified in the absence of DNA. CDR3 length: 16 residues. Germline assignment: CDR1 MDHEN and CDR2 SYDVKM. CDR3 in amino acids: CASFEGAGGPGNEQFF.

This clonotype is identified as large (0.1 to 1%) from frequency. V usage is TRBV6-1 and J usage is TRBJ2-7; TCRdb reports TRBD1, a call that lacks DNA to check it against. Germline CDR1 is MNHNS and CDR2 is SASEGT. The CDR3 runs to 15 residues. CDR3 in amino acids: CASSVEDTAHYEQYF.

The chain carries TRBV6-6 and TRBJ2-1; the TCRdb D gene call, TRBD1, has no DNA to confirm it. CDR1 and CDR2 from the germline V gene are MNHNY and SVGAGI (reference sequence). The CDR3 extends over 15 amino acids. The CDR3 region is CASSSRQGQDNEQFF.

This clonotype registers medium-sized by frequency. This chain connects TRBV6-2 or TRBV6-3 to TRBJ1-1; the TCRdb D gene call, TRBD1, has no DNA to confirm it. This CDR3 contains 16 residues. Germline loops: CDR1 MNHEY, CDR2 SVGEGT. The CDR3 loop is CASSYRDLYRDTEAFF.

This clonotype registers large by frequency. The chain carries TRBV5-1 and TRBJ1-1. The CDR3 is made up of 15 amino acids. CDR1 is SGHRS and CDR2 is YFSETQ in the germline V gene. The CDR3 loop is CASSLSRAMNTEAFF. The entire variable domain, with the rest obtained from reference TRBV5-1 and TRBJ1-1, is as follows: KAGVTQTPRYLIKTRGQQVTLSCSPISGHRSVSWYQQTPGQGLQFLFEYFSETQRNKGNFPGRFSGRQFSNSRSEMNVSTLELGDSALYLCASSLSRAMNTEAFFGQGTRLTVV.

This chain connects TRBV6-1 to TRBJ2-7; TCRdb's assignment of TRBD2 cannot be checked, as there is no DNA. This CDR3 has 16 amino acids. Germline values: CDR1 MNHNS, CDR2 SASEGT. The CDR3 is CASSATLAGLSYEQYF.

The chain couples TRBV18 to TRBJ1-1; TCRdb names TRBD1, which stays unverified in the absence of DNA. The CDR3 is made up of 14 amino acids. CDR1 and CDR2 from the germline V gene are KGHSH and LQKENI. The CDR3 sequence is CASSPLGVGTEAFF.

The chain couples TRBV14 to TRBJ2-7; absent DNA, TCRdb's TRBD1 call cannot be checked. Germline V lookup: CDR1 SGHDN, CDR2 FVKESK. The CDR3 contains 14 residues. The CDR3 here is CASSLLPGSNEQYF.

CDR3 sequence reads: CASSQGVGANVLTF. The rearrangement links TRBV4-3 to TRBJ2-6. This CDR3 region has 14 residues. Germline V gene lookup returns CDR1 LGHNA and CDR2 YSLEER.

The chain uses TRBV5-5 and TRBJ2-7. This CDR3 region has 14 residues. CDR1 and CDR2 (germline): SGHKS, YYEKEE (reference sequence). The CDR3 region is CASSWDLRAYEQYF.

The chain combines TRBV16 with TRBJ1-5. This CDR3 is built from 14 residues. From germline, CDR1 is KGHSY and CDR2 FQNENV. The CDR3 here is CASSQPGGNQPQHF.

The gene calls are TRBV9 and TRBJ2-7; TCRdb indicates TRBD1, and absent DNA this call remains unverified. Germline V gives CDR1 SGDLS, CDR2 YYNGEE. The length of the CDR3 is 15 residues. The CDR3 sequence is CASSPTDRANYEQYF. Full variable domain (remainder filled in from reference TRBV9 and TRBJ2-7): DSGVTQTPKHLITATGQRVTLRCSPRSGDLSVYWYQQSLDQGLQFLIQYYNGEERAKGNILERFSAQQFPDLHSELNLSSLELGDSALYFCASSPTDRANYEQYFGPGTRLTVT.

The chain has TRBV11-2 and TRBJ2-1; there is no DNA to check the TCRdb D call of TRBD2. The CDR3 totals 15 residues. Germline assignment: CDR1 SGHAT and CDR2 FQNNGV. CDR3 loop: CASSGETSGTDEQFF.

This rearrangement joins TRBV29-1 to TRBJ1-1. Germline V lookup: CDR1 SQVTM, CDR2 ANQGSEA. The CDR3 has 11 amino acids. The CDR3 loop is CSVEGATEAFF.

By frequency, this clonotype registers medium-sized. The chain recombines TRBV7-8 with TRBJ2-1; TCRdb selects TRBD2, and the lack of DNA leaves this call unchecked. CDR3 size: 15 residues. In germline, CDR1 is SGHVS, CDR2 FQNEAQ. CDR3 sequence reads: CASSWIAGEPKDQFF.

This chain connects TRBV29-1 to TRBJ2-2; TCRdb returns TRBD1, unconfirmable since there is no DNA. The CDR3 covers 15 residues. Germline V gene data show CDR1 as SQVTM and CDR2 as ANQGSEA. The CDR3 spells CSVEGGAGAPGELFF.

CDR3 sequence: CASAKGTEAFF. The rearrangement links TRBV6-1 to TRBJ1-1. Germline CDR1 reads MNHNS; CDR2 reads SASEGT. The length of the CDR3 is 11 residues.